This T cell receptor (beta chain) comes out of a study of T and B cells in COVID-19 patients. Turning to the study itself: The recovered cohort's median age was approximately 37 years, versus over 60 years in active infection.

The germline gives CDR1 SGHKS, CDR2 YYEKEE (reference sequence). The V gene lost 3 bases and the J gene lost 10 bases, with 13 bases spanning the gap. The CDR3 consists of 12 residues. Multiplex PCR with BIOMED2 TRB-A/B primer pools amplified TRB rearrangements. MiXCR, run by TCRdb on the multiplex PCR reads, gives a single entry per CDR3 protein. Counted here are 20,000 or so distinct CDR3 sequences, approximately 30% occurring once; the ten biggest clones make up roughly 2.1%. Whole-study findings and limits: The recovered cohort had under 3,000 exclusive TCR clusters, including around 34 low generation probability clusters.

Of note for this clonotype: The target antigen is unknown.

TRB was amplified from around 250-460 ng of blood genomic DNA. The J gene is TRBJ1-2, the V gene TRBV5-5, with TRBD1 as a possible D gene (6 bases). The clonotype originates from a human donor who had recovered from COVID-19. The specimen sequenced was blood. This CDR3 is CASSSDSPYYTF. DNA for the CDR3: TGTGCCAGCAGCTCGGACAGCCCGTACTACACCTTC. The entire variable domain, with the rest obtained from reference TRBV5-5 and TRBJ1-2, is as follows: DAGVTQSPTHLIKTRGQQVTLRCSPISGHKSVSWYQQVLGQGPQFIFQYYEKEERGRGNFPDRFSARQFPNYSSELNVNALLLGDSALYLCASSSDSPYYTFGSGTRLTVV.